The 3 T cell receptor beta chains below come from one sample, sequenced in a study of blood T cell repertoires in COVID-19. Method: immunoSEQ multiplex PCR; TCRdb's copy keeps in-frame clones and lacks some. The profile shows hundreds of thousands of clones, around 86% of them singletons. Sequencing was performed on peripheral blood. The source is a woman aged 25 to 39 with active or convalescent COVID-19.

The chain couples TRBV6-5 to TRBJ1-4, with 8 positions matching TRBD1. V shed 6 bases, J shed 7 bases, and the junction held 10 bases outside the gene matches. CDR3 length: 15 residues. The germline V gene has CDR1 MNHEY and CDR2 SVGAGI. The CDR3 sequence is CASSLSDRASEKLFF. In DNA form, the CDR3 reads TGTGCCAGCAGCCTCTCGGACAGGGCGAGTGAAAAACTGTTTTTT.

The chain is built from TRBV3-1 (or the pseudogene TRBV3-2) and TRBJ2-7; tentative D call: TRBD1 (6 bases). The CDR3 length is 14 residues. Germline V gene data show CDR1 as LGHDT and CDR2 as YNNKEL (reference sequence). Trimming took 0 bases from V and 5 from J, leaving 11 bases between them. The CDR3 loop reads CASSQETGPHEQYF. The CDR3 nucleotides are TGTGCCAGCAGCCAAGAAACAGGGCCCCACGAGCAGTACTTC.

The table lists this clone with a count of one. Here the CDR3 DNA reads TGTGCCTGGAGTGGGGACAGCTCCTACGAGCAGTACTTC. Amino acid sequence: CAWSGDSSYEQYF. The chain combines TRBV30 with TRBJ2-7, with TRBD1 matching 7 bases. The CDR3 is 13 amino acids. CDR1 is GTSNPN, CDR2 SVGIG, per germline (reference sequence). V was clipped by 1 base and J by 0 bases; unmatched bases: 0.